The source of this T cell receptor beta chain is a study of blood T cell repertoires in COVID-19. Only in-frame clones appear in the TCRdb table, and some are missing; sequencing was by immunoSEQ multiplex PCR. The sample has a few hundred thousand clones, approximately 87% seen once; the top ten hold over 3%. Trimming at V came to 6 bases and at J to 6 bases, leaving 5 bases not matched to a gene. CDR1 is MNHEY, CDR2 SVGEGT, per germline. The CDR3 is 13 amino acids. Cohort allocation depended upon clinical history that participants reported. The source of this sequence is a woman in her forties or fifties in a cohort exposed to, infected with or recovered from COVID-19 (not recorded which). The chain links TRBV6-2 or TRBV6-3 to TRBJ1-5, with TRBD1 matching 7 bases. Sequencing was carried out using PBMCs or T cells enriched from blood (not recorded which). CDR3 DNA sequence: TGTGCCAGCAGCATGACAGGGAGTCAGCCCCAGCATTTT. Translating it yields CASSMTGSQPQHF.